This T cell receptor (beta chain) was obtained from a study of CD8+CD57+ T cells in acquired aplastic anemia. Patients who underwent sequencing had shown CD8+CD57+ cell expansion by flow cytometry. V shed 6 bases and J shed 8 bases, with 14 bases lying between them. This CDR3 is built from 13 residues. Germline V gene sequence: CDR1 LNHDA, CDR2 SQIVND (reference sequence). Genomic DNA was employed as the template in profiling TCR beta VDJ and CDR3. TCRdb used MiXCR to reprocess the reads, holding one entry per CDR3 protein. The sample has 150,000 to 200,000 distinct CDR3 sequences, approximately 48% seen once.

The receptor was isolated from a human donor with aplastic anemia. The source material was sorted CD4+, CD8+, or CD8+CD57+ T cells (not recorded which) from PBMCs. The chain has TRBV19 and TRBJ2-1, with D possibly TRBD1 on 6 matching bases. CDR3 nucleotide sequence: TGTGCCAGTAGCCTGACCAGGGGCTATGAGCAGTTCTTC. Its translation: CASSLTRGYEQFF.